This TCR beta chain was observed in a study of Graves' ophthalmopathy and Graves' hyperthyroidism. Study-level findings and limits: The model forecast ophthalmopathy progression, reaching 70.59% sensitivity and less than 75% specificity. Among expanded thyroid clonotypes above 0.001 frequency, most also occurred in blood.

Over 18 months of follow-up, stable hyperthyroidism required that no ophthalmopathy appear. Only newly diagnosed hyperthyroidism patients aged 18 to 65, with under 2 months' duration, were enrolled. Amplifying from RNA transcripts, the study obtained TCR beta CDR3 regions. Following a first-round RT-PCR that used HTBI primers, a second-round multiplex PCR was carried out. TCRdb called the multiplex PCR reads again in MiXCR, with one record for every CDR3 protein. This table holds 400,000 to 500,000 distinct CDR3 sequences, around 21% found once. CDR1 and CDR2 (germline): LNHDA, SQIVND (reference sequence). The CDR3 covers 12 residues. V shed 11 bases and J shed 3 bases, with 10 bases lying between them. This clonotype was detected many times. Its antigen is currently unknown.

This chain links TRBV19 with TRBJ2-2; D not certain. The TCR was taken from a woman younger than 35 with stable Graves' hyperthyroidism. The material sequenced was peripheral blood. CDR3 in DNA: TGTGCCGTAGCTCGGTACACCGGGGAGCTGTTTTTT. Amino acids: CAVARYTGELFF.